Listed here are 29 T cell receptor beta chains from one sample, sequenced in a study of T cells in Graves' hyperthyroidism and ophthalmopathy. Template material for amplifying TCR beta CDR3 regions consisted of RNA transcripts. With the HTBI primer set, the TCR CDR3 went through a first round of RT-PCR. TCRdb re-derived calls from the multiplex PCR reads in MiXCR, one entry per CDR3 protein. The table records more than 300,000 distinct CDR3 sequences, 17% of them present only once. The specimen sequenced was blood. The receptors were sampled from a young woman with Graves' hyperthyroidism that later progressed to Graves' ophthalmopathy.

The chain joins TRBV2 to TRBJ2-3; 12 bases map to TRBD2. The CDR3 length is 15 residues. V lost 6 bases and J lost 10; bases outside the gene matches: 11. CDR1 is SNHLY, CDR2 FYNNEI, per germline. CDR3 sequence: CASSPRLAGDGAQYF. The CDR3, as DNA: TGTGCCAGCAGCCCGAGACTAGCGGGAGATGGTGCGCAGTATTTT. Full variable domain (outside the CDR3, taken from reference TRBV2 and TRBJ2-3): EPEVTQTPSHQVTQMGQEVILRCVPISNHLYFYWYRQILGQKVEFLVSFYNNEISEKSEIFDDQFSVERPDGSNFTLKIRSTKLEDSAMYFCASSPRLAGDGAQYFGPGTRLTVL.

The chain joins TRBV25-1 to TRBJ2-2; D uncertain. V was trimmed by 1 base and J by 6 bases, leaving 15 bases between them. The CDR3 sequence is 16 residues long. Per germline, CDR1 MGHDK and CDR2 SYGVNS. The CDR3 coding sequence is TGTGCCAGCAGTGAATCCCGGAGTAAAACCGCCGGGGAGCTGTTTTTT. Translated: CASSESRSKTAGELFF.

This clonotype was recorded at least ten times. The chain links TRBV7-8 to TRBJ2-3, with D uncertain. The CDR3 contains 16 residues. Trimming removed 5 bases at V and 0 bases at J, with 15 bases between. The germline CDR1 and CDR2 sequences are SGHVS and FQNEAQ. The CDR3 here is CASSPDHGFSTDTQYF. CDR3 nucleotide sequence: TGTGCCAGCAGCCCGGACCATGGGTTTAGCACAGATACGCAGTATTTT.

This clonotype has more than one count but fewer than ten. The CDR3 sequence is CASSLGGRATYNEQFF. In DNA, the CDR3 is TGTGCCAGCAGCTTGGGCGGGAGGGCCACCTACAATGAGCAGTTCTTC. The chain recombines TRBV5-4 with TRBJ2-1; 9 positions match TRBD2. The germline V gene encodes CDR1 SGHNT and CDR2 YYREEE (reference sequence). This CDR3 spans 16 amino acids. Germline trimming cut 0 bases from V and 2 bases from J; bases unmatched to any gene: 3.

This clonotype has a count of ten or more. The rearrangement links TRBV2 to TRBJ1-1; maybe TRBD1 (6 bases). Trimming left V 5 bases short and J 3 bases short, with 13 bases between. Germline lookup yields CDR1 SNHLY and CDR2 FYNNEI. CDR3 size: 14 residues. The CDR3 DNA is TGTGCCAGCAGTTTACAGGGTGGGGACACTGAAGCTTTCTTT. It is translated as CASSLQGGDTEAFF.

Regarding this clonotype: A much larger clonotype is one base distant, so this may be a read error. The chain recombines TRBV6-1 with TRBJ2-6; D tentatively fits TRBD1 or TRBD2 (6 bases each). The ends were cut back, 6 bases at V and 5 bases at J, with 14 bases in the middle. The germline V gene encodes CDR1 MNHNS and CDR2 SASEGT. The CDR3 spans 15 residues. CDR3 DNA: TGTGCCAGCAGGGCTGGGGGGCTTAGGGCCAACGTCCTGACTTTC. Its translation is CASRAGGLRANVLTF.

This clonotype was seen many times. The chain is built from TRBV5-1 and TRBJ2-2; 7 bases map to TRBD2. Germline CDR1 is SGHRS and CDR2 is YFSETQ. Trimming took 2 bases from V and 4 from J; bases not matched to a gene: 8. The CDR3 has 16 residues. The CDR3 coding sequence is TGCGCCAGCAGCTTCCCGACCAGGGAGGGCACCGGGGAGCTGTTTTTT. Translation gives CASSFPTREGTGELFF. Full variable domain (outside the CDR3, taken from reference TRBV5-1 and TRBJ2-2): KAGVTQTPRYLIKTRGQQVTLSCSPISGHRSVSWYQQTPGQGLQFLFEYFSETQRNKGNFPGRFSGRQFSNSRSEMNVSTLELGDSALYLCASSFPTREGTGELFFGEGSRLTVL.

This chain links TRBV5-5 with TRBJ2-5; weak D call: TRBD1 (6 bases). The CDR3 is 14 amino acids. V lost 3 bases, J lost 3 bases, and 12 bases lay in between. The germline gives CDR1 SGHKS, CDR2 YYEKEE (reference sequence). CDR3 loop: CASSSEAGEETQYF. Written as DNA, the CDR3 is TGTGCCAGCAGCTCCGAGGCAGGGGAAGAGACCCAGTACTTC. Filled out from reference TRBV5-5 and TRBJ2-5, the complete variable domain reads DAGVTQSPTHLIKTRGQQVTLRCSPISGHKSVSWYQQVLGQGPQFIFQYYEKEERGRGNFPDRFSARQFPNYSSELNVNALLLGDSALYLCASSSEAGEETQYFGPGTRLLVL.

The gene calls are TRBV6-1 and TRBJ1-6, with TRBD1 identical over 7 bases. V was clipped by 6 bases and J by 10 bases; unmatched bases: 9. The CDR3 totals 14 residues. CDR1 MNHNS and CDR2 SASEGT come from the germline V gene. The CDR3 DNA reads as TGTGCCAGCAGGACCCGGGACAGAAAATCACCCCTCCACTTT. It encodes CASRTRDRKSPLHF.

CDR3 coding DNA: TGCGCCAGCAGCTTGGGTTTTTCAACTAATGAAAAACTGTTTTTT. Translated, it gives CASSLGFSTNEKLFF. V gene TRBV5-1 combines with J gene TRBJ1-4; the D is unclear. This CDR3 region has 15 residues. Germline lookup yields CDR1 SGHRS and CDR2 YFSETQ. Trimming removed 0 bases from V and 0 bases from J, with 6 bases in between.

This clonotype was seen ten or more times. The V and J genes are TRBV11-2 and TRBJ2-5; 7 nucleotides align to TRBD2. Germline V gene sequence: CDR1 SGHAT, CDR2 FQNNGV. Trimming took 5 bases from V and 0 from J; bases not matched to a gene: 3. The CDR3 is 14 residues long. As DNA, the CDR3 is TGTGCCAGCAGCCGGGGGGACTACCAAGAGACCCAGTACTTC. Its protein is CASSRGDYQETQYF. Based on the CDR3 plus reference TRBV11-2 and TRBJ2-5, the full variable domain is EAGVAQSPRYKIIEKRQSVAFWCNPISGHATLYWYQQILGQGPKLLIQFQNNGVVDDSQLPKDRFSAERLKGVDSTLKIQPAKLEDSAVYLCASSRGDYQETQYFGPGTRLLVL.

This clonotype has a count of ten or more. The CDR3 nucleotides read TGTGCCAGCTCACCCATCGCCGATAATTCACCCCTCCACTTT. Amino acids: CASSPIADNSPLHF. The chain uses TRBV28 and TRBJ1-6; D is ambiguous. Germline values: CDR1 MDHEN, CDR2 SYDVKM. V was cut by 8 bases and J by 5 bases, with 13 bases left in between. The CDR3 loop spans 14 amino acids.

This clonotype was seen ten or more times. CDR3 sequence (DNA): TGTGCCAGCAGCTTAAGACGGACTGAAGCTTTCTTT. It yields the protein CASSLRRTEAFF. The chain links TRBV12-3 or TRBV12-4 to TRBJ1-1; no firm D call. CDR3 length equals 12 residues. Trimming stripped 6 bases from V and 5 bases from J, with 10 bases between.

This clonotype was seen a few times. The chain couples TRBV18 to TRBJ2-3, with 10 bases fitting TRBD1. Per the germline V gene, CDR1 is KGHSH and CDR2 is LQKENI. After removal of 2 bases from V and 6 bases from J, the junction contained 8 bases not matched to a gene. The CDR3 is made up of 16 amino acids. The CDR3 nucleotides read TGTGCCAGCTCACCAGAGACAGGGGGCGGGATGGATACGCAGTATTTT. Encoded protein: CASSPETGGGMDTQYF.

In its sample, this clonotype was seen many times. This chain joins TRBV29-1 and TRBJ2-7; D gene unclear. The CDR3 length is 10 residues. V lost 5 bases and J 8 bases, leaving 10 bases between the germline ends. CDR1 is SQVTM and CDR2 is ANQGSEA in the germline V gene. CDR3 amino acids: CSVIYTQQYF. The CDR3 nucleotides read TGCAGCGTTATTTACACCCAGCAGTACTTC.

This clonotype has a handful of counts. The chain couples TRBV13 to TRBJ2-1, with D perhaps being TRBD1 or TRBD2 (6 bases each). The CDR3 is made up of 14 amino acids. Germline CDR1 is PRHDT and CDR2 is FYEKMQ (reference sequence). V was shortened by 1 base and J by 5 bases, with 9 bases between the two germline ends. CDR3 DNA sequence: TGTGCCAGCAGCTTAGCGGGGGACAACAATGAGCAGTTCTTC. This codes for CASSLAGDNNEQFF.

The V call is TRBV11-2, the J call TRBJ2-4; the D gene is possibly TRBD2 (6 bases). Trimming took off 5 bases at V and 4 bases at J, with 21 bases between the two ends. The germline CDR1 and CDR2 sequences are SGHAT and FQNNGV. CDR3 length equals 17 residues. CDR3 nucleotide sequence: TGTGCCAGCAGCCTAGCGCCCTACGGGGTGGGGAAAAACATTCAGTACTTC. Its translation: CASSLAPYGVGKNIQYF.

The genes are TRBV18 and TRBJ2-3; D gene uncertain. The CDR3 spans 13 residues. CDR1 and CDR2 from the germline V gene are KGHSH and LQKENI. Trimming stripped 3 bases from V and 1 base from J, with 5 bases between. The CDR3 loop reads CASSPSGTDTQYF. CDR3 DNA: TGTGCCAGCTCACCTTCTGGCACAGATACGCAGTATTTT. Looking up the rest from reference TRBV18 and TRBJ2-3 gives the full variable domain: NAGVMQNPRHLVRRRGQEARLRCSPMKGHSHVYWYRQLPEEGLKFMVYLQKENIIDESGMPKERFSAEFPKEGPSILRIQQVVRGDSAAYFCASSPSGTDTQYFGPGTRLTVL.

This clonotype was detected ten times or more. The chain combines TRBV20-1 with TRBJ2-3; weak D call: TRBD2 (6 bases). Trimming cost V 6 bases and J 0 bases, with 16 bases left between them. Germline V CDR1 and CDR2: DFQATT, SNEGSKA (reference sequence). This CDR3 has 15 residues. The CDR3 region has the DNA TGCAGTGCCAGAATGGGTAGCGGAAGCACAGATACGCAGTATTTT. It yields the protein CSARMGSGSTDTQYF.

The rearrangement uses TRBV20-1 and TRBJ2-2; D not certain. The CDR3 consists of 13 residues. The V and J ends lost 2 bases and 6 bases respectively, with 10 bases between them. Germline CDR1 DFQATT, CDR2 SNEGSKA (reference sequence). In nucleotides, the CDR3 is TGCAGTGCTAGATCTAGTACAGCCGGGGAGCTGTTTTTT. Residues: CSARSSTAGELFF.

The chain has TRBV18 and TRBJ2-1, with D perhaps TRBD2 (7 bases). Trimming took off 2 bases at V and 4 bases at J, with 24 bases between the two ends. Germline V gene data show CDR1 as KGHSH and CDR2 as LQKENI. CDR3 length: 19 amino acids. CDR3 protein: CASSPITGGLREDYNEQFF. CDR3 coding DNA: TGTGCCAGCTCACCAATAACGGGGGGCCTTCGCGAGGATTACAATGAGCAGTTCTTC.

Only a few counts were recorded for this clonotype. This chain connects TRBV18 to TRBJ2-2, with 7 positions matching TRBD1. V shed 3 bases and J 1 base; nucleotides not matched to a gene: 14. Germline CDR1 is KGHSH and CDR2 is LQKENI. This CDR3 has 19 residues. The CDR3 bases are TGTGCCAGCTCACCCCCCGGGACAGTCCAAATACGGAACACCGGGGAGCTGTTTTTT. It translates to CASSPPGTVQIRNTGELFF.

This CDR3 reads CASILWKWLAENNEQFF. DNA of the CDR3: TGTGCCAGCATTCTTTGGAAGTGGCTAGCGGAAAACAATGAGCAGTTCTTC. V gene TRBV5-6 combines with J gene TRBJ2-1; TRBD2 matches 7 bases. The CDR3 contains 17 residues. After removal of 6 bases from V and 5 bases from J, the junction contained 17 bases not matched to a gene. From germline, CDR1 is SGHDT and CDR2 YYEEEE.

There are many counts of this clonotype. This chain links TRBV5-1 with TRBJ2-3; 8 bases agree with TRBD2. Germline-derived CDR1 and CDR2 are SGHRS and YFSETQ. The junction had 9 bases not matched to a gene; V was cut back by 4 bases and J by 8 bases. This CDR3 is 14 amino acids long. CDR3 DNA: TGCGCCAGCAGCCCCGGACTAGCTACGGGTACGCAGTATTTT. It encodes CASSPGLATGTQYF.

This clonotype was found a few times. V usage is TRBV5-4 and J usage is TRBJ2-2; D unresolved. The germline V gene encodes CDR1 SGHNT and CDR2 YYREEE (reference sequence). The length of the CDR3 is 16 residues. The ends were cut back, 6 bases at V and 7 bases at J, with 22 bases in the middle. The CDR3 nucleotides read TGTGCCAGCACCAAGATCCCGGCTAGTAAGATCGGGGAGCTGTTTTTT. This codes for CASTKIPASKIGELFF.

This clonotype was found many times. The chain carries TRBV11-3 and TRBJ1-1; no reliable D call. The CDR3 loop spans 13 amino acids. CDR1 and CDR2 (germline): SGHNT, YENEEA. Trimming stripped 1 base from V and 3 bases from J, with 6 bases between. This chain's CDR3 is CASSLAGYTEAFF. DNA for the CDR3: TGTGCCAGCAGCTTAGCGGGGTACACTGAAGCTTTCTTT. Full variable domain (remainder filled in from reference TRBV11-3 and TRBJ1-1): EAGVVQSPRYKIIEKKQPVAFWCNPISGHNTLYWYLQNLGQGPELLIRYENEEAVDDSQLPKDRFSAERLKGVDSTLKIQPAELGDSAVYLCASSLAGYTEAFFGQGTRLTVV.

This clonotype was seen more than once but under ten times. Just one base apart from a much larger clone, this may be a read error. The CDR3 DNA sequence: TGTGCCAGCAGTTATAGGACAGGGGGCGAGGATGAGCAGTTCTTC. Protein product: CASSYRTGGEDEQFF. The chain recombines TRBV27 with TRBJ2-1, with 11 bases aligning to TRBD1. The CDR3 loop spans 15 amino acids. Unmatched junction bases numbered 7, after V lost 4 bases and J lost 8 bases. The germline V gene encodes CDR1 MNHEY and CDR2 SMNVEV (reference sequence).

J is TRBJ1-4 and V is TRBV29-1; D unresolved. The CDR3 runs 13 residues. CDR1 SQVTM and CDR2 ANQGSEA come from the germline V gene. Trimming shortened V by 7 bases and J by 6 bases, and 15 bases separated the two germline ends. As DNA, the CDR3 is TGCAGCGCGACCGAGCTTCACGATGAAAAACTGTTTTTT. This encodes CSATELHDEKLFF.

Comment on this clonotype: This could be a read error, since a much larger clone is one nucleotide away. This CDR3 is CAWTNYKGAPSRDGHTF. Here the CDR3 DNA reads TGTGCCTGGACTAATTATAAGGGGGCGCCGAGTAGGGATGGCCACACCTTC. The gene calls are TRBV30 and TRBJ1-2; TRBD1 agrees at 7 bases. CDR3 length: 17 amino acids. Germline V gene lookup returns CDR1 GTSNPN and CDR2 SVGIG (reference sequence).